This T cell receptor (beta chain) came from a study of T-cell reconstitution after alpha-beta-depleted transplantation in children. V was shortened by 3 bases and J by 3 bases, with 5 bases between the two germline ends. Germline loops: CDR1 MNHEY, CDR2 SMNVEV (reference sequence). The CDR3 extends over 13 amino acids. A library of TCRbeta sequences, prepared with unique molecular identifiers, was generated. A single record per CDR3 protein comes from TCRdb applying MiXCR to the PCR reads. The sample has 190,000 or so distinct CDR3 sequences, 13% to 15% seen once. The chain uses TRBV27 and TRBJ2-2; no clear D gene. The source of this sequence is a human donor who donated a stem cell graft to a child with acute lymphoblastic leukemia. Sequencing was performed on PBMCs from the stem cell graft donor, taken from the stem cell graft. The CDR3 here is CASSFRYTGELFF. In DNA form, the CDR3 reads TGTGCCAGCAGTTTCCGCTACACCGGGGAGCTGTTTTTT.